This T cell receptor beta chain was profiled in a study of shared clonotypes between healthy human individuals. Study-wide context: Plates per donor: three CD4 naive, three CD4 memory, two CD8 naive, one CD8 memory. General study results and limits: Sorted-subset sequencing was shown by rarefaction to be incomplete despite large depth. A handful of donors shared about 5% of their naive CD4 clonotypes.

Germline CDR1 SGHRS, CDR2 YFSETQ. V was cut by 3 bases and J by 4 bases, with 7 bases left in between. CDR3 length: 12 amino acids. Naive CD8 cells lacked CD45RO and underwent positive selection for CCR7, leaving out terminally differentiated effector memory CD45RA+ cells. The repertoire was sequenced with immunoSEQ multiplex PCR; TCRdb's copy has only in-frame clones and lacks some. The sample consists of about 1,800,000 clones, just under 95% of them appearing once. Concerning this clone: Its antigen is currently unknown. Other DNA sequences in the sample encode the same CDR3.

The chain uses TRBV5-1 and TRBJ1-1, with unresolved D. This clonotype originated in a man between 18 and 35 years old in good health. Sequenced: naive CD8+ T cells sorted from blood. Written as DNA, the CDR3 is TGCGCCAGCAGCTACGGCGGCACTGAAGCTTTCTTT. Protein product: CASSYGGTEAFF. Using reference TRBV5-1 and TRBJ1-1 for the parts outside the CDR3, the full variable domain is KAGVTQTPRYLIKTRGQQVTLSCSPISGHRSVSWYQQTPGQGLQFLFEYFSETQRNKGNFPGRFSGRQFSNSRSEMNVSTLELGDSALYLCASSYGGTEAFFGQGTRLTVV.